This TCR beta chain was retrieved from a study of T cell repertoires and Cas9 in healthy adults. Study as a whole: CD4 and CD8 compartments: SpCas9-reactive T cells profiled for potency, cytotoxicity, lineage. Study findings and constraints: In vitro, SpCas9-reactive Tregs were reported to curb effector T cell proliferation and function.

CDR3 length: 17 amino acids. TCRdb keeps only in-frame clones here, not all; method: immunoSEQ multiplex PCR. The table has around 20,000 clones, about 89% seen once; the top ten hold about 1.6%. Comments on this clone: Its antigen remains unidentified.

The genes are TRBV12-1 and TRBJ1-1. TRBV12-1 is an annotated pseudogene. This TCR came from a human donor in good health. The sequencing input was CD4+ effector T cells (CD127+, CD25-, CD137-, CD154-) from PBMCs; culture status not recorded. The CDR3 region is CASTFSRVPKSGAEAFF. The CDR3 region has the DNA TGTGCCAGCACCTTCAGTAGGGTTCCGAAATCGGGGGCTGAAGCTTTCTTT.